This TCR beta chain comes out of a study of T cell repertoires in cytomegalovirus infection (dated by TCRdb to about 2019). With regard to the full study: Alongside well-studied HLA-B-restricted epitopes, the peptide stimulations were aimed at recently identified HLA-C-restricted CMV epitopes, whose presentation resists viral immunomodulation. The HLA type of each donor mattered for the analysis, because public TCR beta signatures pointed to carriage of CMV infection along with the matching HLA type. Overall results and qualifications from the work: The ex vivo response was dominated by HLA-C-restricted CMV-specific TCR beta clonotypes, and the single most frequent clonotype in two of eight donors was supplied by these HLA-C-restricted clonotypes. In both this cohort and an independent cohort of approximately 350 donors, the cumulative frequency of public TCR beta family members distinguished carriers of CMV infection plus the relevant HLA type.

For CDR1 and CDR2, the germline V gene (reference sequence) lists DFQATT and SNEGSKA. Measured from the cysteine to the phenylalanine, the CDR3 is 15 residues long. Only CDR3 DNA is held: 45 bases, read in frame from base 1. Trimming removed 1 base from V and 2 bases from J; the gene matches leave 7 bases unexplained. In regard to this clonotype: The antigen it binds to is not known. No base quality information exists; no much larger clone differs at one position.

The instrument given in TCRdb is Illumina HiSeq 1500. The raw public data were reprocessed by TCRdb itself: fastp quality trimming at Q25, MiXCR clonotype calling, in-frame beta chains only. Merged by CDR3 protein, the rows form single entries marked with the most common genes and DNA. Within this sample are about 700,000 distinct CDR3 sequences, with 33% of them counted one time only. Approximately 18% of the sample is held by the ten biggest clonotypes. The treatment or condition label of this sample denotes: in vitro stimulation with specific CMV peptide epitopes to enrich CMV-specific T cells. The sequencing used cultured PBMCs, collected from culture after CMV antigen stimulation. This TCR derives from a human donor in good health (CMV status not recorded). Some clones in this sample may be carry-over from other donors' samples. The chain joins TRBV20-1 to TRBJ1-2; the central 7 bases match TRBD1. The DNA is TGCAGTGCTAGAGCCCTGGGACAGTGGAACTATGGCTACACCTTC. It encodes CSARALGQWNYGYTF.